Below, 12 T cell receptor beta chains from the same sample are listed, as sequenced in a study of OX40 agonist ivuxolimab in advanced cancers. Only in-frame clones appear in the TCRdb table, and some are missing; sequencing was by immunoSEQ multiplex PCR. This table holds around 71,000 clones, around 80% found once. The material was CD4+ or CD8+ T cells sorted from blood, obtained in a trial of the OX40 agonist ivuxolimab. The receptors derive from an adult with an advanced solid tumor such as melanoma, head and neck, liver or kidney cancer.

The chain joins TRBV28 to TRBJ2-5; 9 bases agree with TRBD2. V gave up 0 bases and J gave up 3 bases; unmatched junction bases: 5. The CDR3 extends over 16 amino acids. Germline values: CDR1 MDHEN, CDR2 SYDVKM. CDR3 region: CASSLWGGRDEETQYF. The CDR3 DNA is TGTGCCAGCAGTTTATGGGGCGGGAGGGATGAAGAGACCCAGTACTTC.

The CDR3 loop is CASSLVGREGLEQYF. CDR3 nucleotide sequence: TGCGCCAGCAGCTTGGTAGGGCGGGAGGGCCTCGAGCAGTACTTC. This chain links TRBV5-1 with TRBJ2-7; 9 bases match TRBD2. The CDR3 is made up of 15 amino acids. With V trimmed by 0 bases and J by 6 bases, 7 bases remained unmatched. Germline CDR1 SGHRS, CDR2 YFSETQ.

Notes on this clone: The junction does not match germline at one end; this may be a read error. This sequence joins TRBV4-1 and TRBJ2-1, with D perhaps matching TRBD1 or TRBD2 (5 bases each). Germline assignment: CDR1 MGHRA and CDR2 YSYEKL. This CDR3 is 12 amino acids long. The CDR3 is CASSQEWGEQFF. CDR3 DNA sequence: TGCGCCAGCAGTCAAGAGTGGGGGGAGCAGTTCTTC.

The chain recombines TRBV5-1 with TRBJ2-6; no firm D call. V gave up 3 bases and J gave up 0 bases, with 10 bases separating them. There are 16 residues in the CDR3. The germline CDR1 and CDR2 sequences are SGHRS and YFSETQ. In DNA form, the CDR3 reads TGCGCCAGCAGCTCCGGACGGATCTCTGGGGCCAACGTCCTGACTTTC. This gives the protein CASSSGRISGANVLTF.

V and J are TRBV5-1 and TRBJ1-1; tentatively, D is TRBD1 (6 bases). The CDR3 consists of 14 residues. Germline CDR1 reads SGHRS; CDR2 reads YFSETQ. The V and J ends lost 1 base and 1 base respectively, with 8 bases between them. CDR3: CASSLKGQNTEAFF. The CDR3, as DNA: TGCGCCAGCAGCTTGAAGGGACAGAACACTGAAGCTTTCTTT.

The chain joins TRBV18 to TRBJ1-1; tentatively, D is TRBD1 (5 bases). Germline loops: CDR1 KGHSH, CDR2 LQKENI. The CDR3 loop spans 18 amino acids. Trimming took 2 bases from V and 2 from J, leaving 21 bases between them. CDR3 protein: CASSPGGDGRAPNTEAFF. Written as DNA, the CDR3 is TGTGCCAGCTCACCAGGGGGGGACGGACGGGCCCCTAACACTGAAGCTTTCTTT.

The chain uses TRBV7-6 and TRBJ2-1; tentative D call: TRBD2 (5 bases). Germline V gene lookup returns CDR1 SGHVS and CDR2 FNYEAQ. With 3 bases removed from V and 8 bases from J, the gap between germline ends came to 11 bases. This CDR3 is built from 13 residues. The chain's CDR3 is CASSFQFSDEQFF. DNA of the CDR3: TGTGCCAGCAGCTTCCAATTTAGCGATGAGCAGTTCTTC.

The rearrangement uses TRBV5-1 and TRBJ1-4, with a weak D call TRBD1 (5 bases). Trimming took off 2 bases at V and 6 bases at J, with 11 bases between the two ends. The germline CDR1 and CDR2 sequences are SGHRS and YFSETQ. The CDR3 runs 14 residues. The CDR3 DNA sequence: TGCGCCAGCAGCTTACCGGGACCTGATGAAAAACTGTTTTTT. It encodes CASSLPGPDEKLFF.

The chain has TRBV13 and TRBJ2-2, with 9 bases lining up with TRBD2. Germline V gives CDR1 PRHDT, CDR2 FYEKMQ (reference sequence). With 4 bases clipped from V and 3 bases from J, the junction kept 6 bases outside the gene matches. This CDR3 contains 16 residues. DNA of the CDR3: TGTGCCAGCAGCTCTAGCGGGAAAGGGGACACCGGGGAGCTGTTTTTT. It yields the protein CASSSSGKGDTGELFF.

This chain links TRBV5-6 with TRBJ1-4, with D perhaps matching TRBD1 (5 bases). With 3 bases removed from V and 2 bases from J, the gap between germline ends came to 8 bases. The CDR3 is 14 residues long. Germline lookup yields CDR1 SGHDT and CDR2 YYEEEE. This CDR3 is CASSSGRTNEKLFF. The CDR3 DNA sequence: TGTGCCAGCAGCTCGGGGCGGACTAATGAAAAACTGTTTTTT.

This clone was detected only once. The chain recombines TRBV4-1 with TRBJ1-1, with TRBD1 matching over 9 bases. Germline trimming cut 3 bases from V and 6 bases from J; bases unmatched to any gene: 11. Germline loops: CDR1 MGHRA, CDR2 YSYEKL. CDR3 length equals 16 residues. The CDR3: CASSHAGQGPTAEAFF. In DNA, the CDR3 is TGCGCCAGCAGCCATGCAGGACAGGGGCCAACAGCTGAAGCTTTCTTT.

The rearrangement links TRBV18 to TRBJ2-5, with 9 bases that match TRBD2. The CDR3 runs 14 residues. Germline V CDR1 and CDR2: KGHSH, LQKENI. V lost 3 bases, J lost 5 bases, and 4 bases stayed unmatched. CDR3 coding DNA: TGTGCCAGCTCACCGTTAGCGGGAGATGAGACCCAGTACTTC. Protein product: CASSPLAGDETQYF.